The rows below give T cell receptor beta chains drawn from one sample of a study of T cells after yellow fever vaccination. Each CDR3 protein gets one entry after TCRdb re-called the 5' RACE reads with MiXCR. The sample lists just over 250,000 distinct CDR3 sequences; around 5.2% were seen once. Sequences were derived from CD4+ T cells sorted from PBMCs, sampled on the day of the yellow fever booster vaccination. The receptors stem from a man aged 18 to 29 who received the YFV17D yellow fever vaccine. The CDR3 runs from the conserved cysteine through the conserved F or W.

v_call	j_call	cdr3_aa
TRBV5-1	TRBJ2-7	CASSLDRRAIYEQYF
TRBV5-1	TRBJ1-6	CASSLGAVSSYNSPLHF
TRBV10-3	TRBJ2-5	CAISDASGGAGQETQYF
TRBV7-9	TRBJ1-5	CASSLNGQPNQPQHF
TRBV5-1	TRBJ1-1	CASSLVSEYTEAFF
TRBV28	TRBJ2-1	CASRTVYNEQFF
TRBV6-1	TRBJ1-5	CASSERTGGRGNQPQHF
TRBV5-1	TRBJ2-3	CASSLRDRRHSTDTQYF
TRBV5-1	TRBJ1-4	CASSWGPTGATNEKLFF
TRBV4-1	TRBJ2-5	CASSQVFGLGETQYF
TRBV6-5	TRBJ2-2	CASSRQGNTGELFF
TRBV5-1	TRBJ2-6	CASSLSGRSSGANVLTF
TRBV10-3	TRBJ1-1	CAISATGYTEAFF
TRBV4-2	TRBJ2-2	CASSSRRSANTGELFF
TRBV5-1	TRBJ2-5	CASGRDRDETQYF
TRBV11-2	TRBJ2-3	CASSLEGSGPSTDTQYF
TRBV12-3/TRBV12-4	TRBJ1-5	CASSFRGYSNQPQHF
TRBV5-1	TRBJ2-2	CASSLARGGTGELFF
TRBV6-6	TRBJ2-2	CASSYAGQGTNTGELFF
TRBV2	TRBJ2-1	CASTRLAGDRQFF
TRBV20-1	TRBJ2-2	CSARDFGWGAESTGELFF
TRBV11-2	TRBJ1-5	CASSLAGQPQHF
TRBV12-3/TRBV12-4	TRBJ1-5	CASSSLWGNSNQPQHF
TRBV7-2	TRBJ2-3	CASSERNRRYTQYF
TRBV11-2	TRBJ2-1	CASRHLKQGNEQFF
TRBV18	TRBJ1-6	CASSPTGLDSPLHF
TRBV12-3/TRBV12-4	TRBJ1-2	CASKGTGDGGYTF
TRBV7-9	TRBJ2-3	CASSPGSDTQYF
TRBV20-1	TRBJ2-3	CSAVRGPDTQYF
TRBV20-1	TRBJ1-2	CSARPGGDGYTF
TRBV20-1	TRBJ1-2	CSARDQRGGVRGYTF
TRBV3-1	TRBJ2-3	CASSPLLFSGNTQYF
TRBV12-3/TRBV12-4	TRBJ2-3	CASSPQTVSTDTQYF
TRBV10-3	TRBJ2-1	CAIRSSRAGNEQFF
TRBV6-5	TRBJ1-5	CASSPGARQPQHF
TRBV11-2	TRBJ1-3	CASSTDTRNTIYF
TRBV5-6	TRBJ2-7	CASSLGWLAVYEQYF
TRBV7-8	TRBJ1-6	CASSRDRGHSPLHF
TRBV10-3	TRBJ1-3	CAISDARASGNTIYF
TRBV7-9	TRBJ2-1	CASGRQFASSYNEQFF
TRBV5-1	TRBJ1-2	CASNEGTGEGYTF
TRBV7-2	TRBJ2-3	CASRPSGYADTQYF
TRBV3-1	TRBJ2-6	CASSQDWGTSGANVLTF
TRBV5-6	TRBJ1-4	CASSRNNEKLFF
TRBV4-2	TRBJ2-1	CASSQGDSQRNEQFF
TRBV20-1	TRBJ1-2	CSARDGTNYGYTF
TRBV9	TRBJ2-2	CASSAYSGELFF
TRBV7-3	TRBJ2-3	CASSSSGVSDTQYF
TRBV29-1	TRBJ2-7	CSVLPIPGQGRPLEQYF
TRBV5-1	TRBJ2-7	CASSLGGEYYEQYF
TRBV6-6	TRBJ2-4	CASSPLAVAKNIQYF
TRBV5-1	TRBJ2-5	CASSLTAGKQETQYF
TRBV7-2	TRBJ2-5	CASSPDGTSETQYF
TRBV20-1	TRBJ2-5	CSARKGGTVQETQYF